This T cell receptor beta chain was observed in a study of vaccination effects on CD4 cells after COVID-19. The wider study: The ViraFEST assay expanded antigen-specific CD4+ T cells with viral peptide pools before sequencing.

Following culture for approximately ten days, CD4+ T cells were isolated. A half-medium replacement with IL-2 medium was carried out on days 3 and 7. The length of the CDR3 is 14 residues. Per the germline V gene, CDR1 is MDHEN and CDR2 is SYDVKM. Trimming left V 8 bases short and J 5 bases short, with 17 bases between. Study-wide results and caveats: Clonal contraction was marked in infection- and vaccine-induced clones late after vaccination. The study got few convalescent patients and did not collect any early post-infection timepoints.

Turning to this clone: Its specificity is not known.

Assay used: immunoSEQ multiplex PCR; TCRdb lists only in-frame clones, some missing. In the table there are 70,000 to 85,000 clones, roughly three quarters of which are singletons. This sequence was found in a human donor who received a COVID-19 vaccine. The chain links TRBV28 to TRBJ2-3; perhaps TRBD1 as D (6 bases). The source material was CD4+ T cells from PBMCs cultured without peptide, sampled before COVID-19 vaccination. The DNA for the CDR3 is TGTGCCAGCGGACCCCCAGGGGCAATAGATACGCAGTATTTT. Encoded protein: CASGPPGAIDTQYF.